This record covers a single TCR beta chain. Its specificity is not known. This entry is derived from a study of shared clonotypes between healthy human individuals. Whole-study findings and limits: Clonotypes not shared had lower generation probabilities than those common to all four donors.

The assay was immunoSEQ multiplex PCR, and TCRdb's table has in-frame clones only and misses some. The sample records approximately 2,300,000 clones, around 90% being singletons. Trimming removed 0 bases at V and 3 bases at J, with 12 bases between. The CDR3 extends over 15 amino acids. CDR1 and CDR2 (germline): SGHRS, YFSETQ. This receptor was taken from a man younger than 35 in good health. Some clones in this sample may be carry-over from other donors' samples. The chain recombines TRBV5-1 with TRBJ1-1; D remains unclear. The sample taken for sequencing was naive CD4+ T cells from PBMCs. The subset denotes: CD45RA+ positively selected. The CDR3 DNA sequence: TGCGCCAGCAGCTTGGTAACGGGTGGGTACACTGAAGCTTTCTTT. Translation gives CASSLVTGGYTEAFF.